The sequence of this T cell receptor beta chain was determined in a study of CD8 T cells in ankylosing spondylitis. Study-level results: Earlier reports found some motif variants in synovial fluid and blood in reactive arthritis. A TCR beta motif of several highly homologous variants seemed to mark ankylosing spondylitis blood. Disease-linked clones reportedly showed significant enrichment in matched ankylosing spondylitis synovial fluid.

This clonotype was detected a few times. Antigen: not known. Quantitative 5'-RACE with molecular barcodes produced the TCR beta libraries. TCRdb passed the 5' RACE reads through MiXCR, listing each CDR3 protein once. The table includes 250,000 to 350,000 distinct CDR3 sequences, 8% detected once. Germline V gene lookup returns CDR1 SGHAT and CDR2 FQNNGV. This CDR3 contains 11 residues. V gave up 6 bases and J gave up 6 bases, with 8 bases separating them. Sequenced sample: blood, either unsorted or a sorted T cell fraction (not recorded which). The sequence came from a male donor with ankylosing spondylitis. The chain couples TRBV11-2 to TRBJ2-5; D uncertain. CDR3 nucleotides: TGTGCCAGCAGACCTTCGAAGACCCAGTACTTC. Translating it yields CASRPSKTQYF.